The clone carrying this T cell receptor beta chain came up a few times. This sample was included in a study of T-cell reconstitution after alpha-beta-depleted transplantation in children. For TCRbeta, the library was prepared with unique molecular identifiers. From the PCR reads, TCRdb called clonotypes with MiXCR, one entry per CDR3 protein. The sample consists of 200,000 to 250,000 distinct CDR3 sequences, roughly a tenth of them appearing once. The receptor's source is a child less than two years old with acute myeloid leukemia, due to receive a stem cell transplant. The sample in question was PBMCs, obtained before TCRalphabeta/CD19-depleted stem cell transplant.

DNA of the CDR3: TGCGCCAGCAGCTTGGATCCCGGAGACTTCTACAATGAGCAGTTCTTC. Amino acid sequence: CASSLDPGDFYNEQFF. V is TRBV5-1 and J is TRBJ2-1; D is undetermined. Germline V gene sequence: CDR1 SGHRS, CDR2 YFSETQ. This CDR3 contains 16 residues. Trimming took 0 bases from V and 3 from J, leaving 13 bases between them. The entire variable domain, with the rest obtained from reference TRBV5-1 and TRBJ2-1, is as follows: KAGVTQTPRYLIKTRGQQVTLSCSPISGHRSVSWYQQTPGQGLQFLFEYFSETQRNKGNFPGRFSGRQFSNSRSEMNVSTLELGDSALYLCASSLDPGDFYNEQFFGPGTRLTVL.